The TCR beta chain under discussion was sequenced for a study of human T cells and chemical hapten exposure. Findings and caveats of the study: Patch test score tracked positively with PT1 expanded TCR counts. Expanded TCR sets contained significantly more large CDR3 similarity clusters than controls. Unchanged with DPC sensitization were TCRs above 1 in 1000 frequency.

The CDR3 runs 13 residues. Germline V gives CDR1 SEHNR, CDR2 FQNEAQ (reference sequence). The V gene end was trimmed by 5 bases and the J gene end by 2 bases; junction bases not matched to a gene: 2. Time point: patch test 1, 2 weeks after DPC sensitization. Treatment defined: therapeutic diphenylcyclopropenone sensitization with weekly scalp DPC. This clonotype occurred a few times. Its specificity is not known. TCRdb re-derived calls from the RACE reads in MiXCR, one entry per CDR3 protein. The table records some 200,000 distinct CDR3 sequences, about 22% of them present only once. This TCR came from a woman in her 50s with alopecia areata. Some clones in this sample may be carry-over from other donors' samples. V and J are TRBV7-9 and TRBJ2-7; 8 bases map to TRBD1. This specimen consisted of whole blood, obtained in connection with sensitization to the hapten diphenylcyclopropenone (DPC). In DNA form, the CDR3 reads TGTGCCAGCAGCGGGACAGGAGCCTACGAGCAGTACTTC. It is translated as CASSGTGAYEQYF.